This T cell receptor (beta chain) comes out of a study of shared clonotypes between healthy human individuals. An assay was performed, and its level was deep. Replicate PCRs for sorted subsets used approximately 220 ng DNA; this equaled some 30,000 T cell genomes. Clones were sequenced by immunoSEQ multiplex PCR, and TCRdb holds only the in-frame ones, with some missing. The sample has under 85,000 clones; about 64% are singletons. The clonotype originates from a man younger than 40 in good health. Sequences were obtained from memory CD8+ T cells sorted from blood. The subset was: CD45RO+ cells pooled with CCR7-negative TemRA cells.

The CDR3 DNA is TGTGCCAGCAGTTACTCCAGGGGCCACAATGAGCAGTTCTTC. Residues: CASSYSRGHNEQFF. The chain has TRBV6-5 and TRBJ2-1, with D possibly matching TRBD1 (6 bases). The CDR3 is made up of 14 amino acids. The germline V and J ends were trimmed by 0 bases and 5 bases, with 8 bases remaining between them. Per the germline V gene, CDR1 is MNHEY and CDR2 is SVGAGI.